This TCR beta chain is from a study of T cells in localized non-small cell lung cancer (dated by TCRdb to the early 2020s). Context from the whole study: T cell repertoires of 236 early-stage NSCLC patients were analyzed, with tumors being compared against uninvolved tumor-adjacent lungs. The cohort was made up of 200 to 250 treatment-naive NSCLC patients whose localized lung tumors had been resected. Of the NSCLC patients, around 140 were male and approximately 110 were female, and the mean age was approximately 66 years.

The CDR1 and CDR2 encoded by the germline V gene are SGDLS and YYNGEE. V ends up 2 bases short and J 3 bases short, with an unmatched junction base count of 13. Counted from cysteine to phenylalanine, this CDR3 has 17 amino acids. The kept DNA is CDR3 alone, 51 bases in frame from the first base. At diagnosis, peripheral blood, uninvolved tumor-adjacent lung and tumor were collected and were preserved as a mix of fresh-frozen and FFPE material. For TCR repertoire profiling, blood samples were analyzed in the form of peripheral blood mononuclear cells. Overall study results and their limits: Longer overall survival was associated with higher blood T cell density, whereas shorter survival was associated with higher adjacent-lung clonality. Uninvolved tumor-adjacent lung showed the highest T cell clonality, higher than tumor, which suggests more focused antigenic responses in the uninvolved tumor-adjacent lung. Because the study design was exploratory, TCR variables were selected using unadjusted p-values without false-discovery rate correction. Because multi-region tumor sequencing was not done, intratumor heterogeneity could not be ruled out. A median of roughly 58 of the top 100 tumor clones were detected in paired uninvolved adjacent lung, and 25 to 35 of these tumor clones were also found among the top 100 clones of the paired uninvolved adjacent lung.

The immunoSEQ Assay was used to sequence TCR beta CDR3 regions from DNA. On the authors' methods: T cell density was computed as TCR beta template counts normalized to usable DNA estimated by amplifying housekeeping genes. Richness was estimated with the preseqR package, extrapolating to 400,000 templates for PBMC samples and 120,000 templates for tissue samples. Clonality was taken to be one minus Pielou's evenness. Tissue-enriched TCRs were identified through differential abundance testing performed on productive amino-acid clonotypes, with a minimum total count of 5 and an alpha of 0.1. The Jaccard Index and the Morisita Overlap Index were used to measure how much the repertoires overlapped between compartments. TCR beta CDR3s were clustered by GLIPH together with public tetramer-defined viral CDR3s, and at least three viral sequences plus V-gene enrichment were required for viral motifs. In TCRdb, the immuneACCESS table is reduced to in-frame sequences with V and J assigned. These tables do not hold every clone; where another copy was compared, an unresolved V gene accounts for under half, and the others remain unexplained. That table supplies the V and J calls and clone size; D and trimming were determined from the DNA. The sample records around 15,000 clones, around 85% of which are singletons. The ten largest clones represent less than 5% of the sample.

In regard to this clone: Its binding antigen is unknown. No base-level quality is on record; no much larger clone is a single base apart.

Sequencing was performed on peripheral blood, taken before any cancer treatment. This clonotype was obtained from a woman aged 40 to 75 with stage I lung adenocarcinoma. The rearranged segments are TRBV9 and TRBJ1-2; 7 central bases correspond to TRBD1. The CDR3 protein sequence reads: CASSVRGSSRHDYGYTF. The sequenced DNA is TGTGCCAGCAGCGTCAGGGGGTCAAGCAGGCACGACTATGGCTACACCTTC.